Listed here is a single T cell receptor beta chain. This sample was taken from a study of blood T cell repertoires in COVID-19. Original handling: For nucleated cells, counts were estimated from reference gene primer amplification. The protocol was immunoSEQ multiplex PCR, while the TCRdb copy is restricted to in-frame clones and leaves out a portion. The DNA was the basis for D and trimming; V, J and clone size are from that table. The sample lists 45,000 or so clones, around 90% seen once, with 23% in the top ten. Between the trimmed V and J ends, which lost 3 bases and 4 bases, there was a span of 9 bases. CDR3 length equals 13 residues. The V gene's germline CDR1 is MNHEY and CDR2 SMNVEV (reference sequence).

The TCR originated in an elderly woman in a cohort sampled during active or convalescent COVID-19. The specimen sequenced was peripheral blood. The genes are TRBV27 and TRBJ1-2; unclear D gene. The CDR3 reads CASSFRGSYGYTF. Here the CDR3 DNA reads TGTGCCAGCAGTTTTAGAGGCAGCTATGGCTACACCTTC.